Following are 16 T cell receptor beta chains from one sample sequenced in a study of cytomegalovirus exposure and HLA in healthy donors (dated by TCRdb to between 2016 and 2019). The library was built by means of the immunoSEQ multiplex PCR assay. The multiplex PCR relied on a mix of 60 forward primers for TCR Vbeta segments and 13 reverse primers for TCR Jbeta segments. TCRdb provides this immuneACCESS table in a form limited to in-frame rearrangements. Some clones are lacking; in checked studies, under half of them reflect an unresolved V gene, and why the rest are absent is not known. This sample comprises fewer than 200,000 clones, approximately 82% of them detected only once. The leading ten clones occupy about 1.7% of the sample. The sequenced material came from PBMCs. All receptors come from a woman younger than 30 in good health and CMV-seronegative.

This chain links TRBV11-2 with TRBJ2-3; 7 nucleotides agree with TRBD1. V dropped 2 bases and J dropped 3; count of bases not matched to a gene: 8. Germline CDR1 reads SGHAT; CDR2 reads FQNNGV. This CDR3 has 16 amino acids. The CDR3, as DNA: TGTGCCAGCAGCTTAAGGGGTAGACAGGGTACAGATACGCAGTATTTT. It translates to CASSLRGRQGTDTQYF.

CDR3 nucleotides: TGCGCCAGCAGCCCTCTAGCGGGTTCAAACACCGGGGAGCTGTTTTTT. Translated, it gives CASSPLAGSNTGELFF. This chain links TRBV5-1 with TRBJ2-2; TRBD2 aligns across 8 bases. Germline assignment: CDR1 SGHRS and CDR2 YFSETQ. The CDR3 is made up of 16 amino acids. The junction had 7 bases not matched to a gene; V was cut back by 4 bases and J by 2 bases.

CDR3 coding DNA: TGTGCCAGCAGCCAAGATTCCGGGAGGGCTACGGAGCAGTTCTTC. Its translation is CASSQDSGRATEQFF. The chain uses TRBV4-2 and TRBJ2-1, with 8 bases identical to TRBD2. The J segment lost 10 bases and the V segment lost 0 bases, leaving 8 bases of the junction unmatched. Germline V lookup: CDR1 LGHNA, CDR2 YNFKEQ. The CDR3 consists of 15 residues.

A single count supports this clone. The chain employs TRBV5-4 and TRBJ2-5, with D possibly being TRBD2 (5 bases). With the DNA end fitting TRBJ2-7 better, the J assignment may be wrong. CDR3 length equals 13 residues. In germline, CDR1 is SGHNT, CDR2 YYREEE (reference sequence). CDR3 protein: CASSFRETYEQYF. CDR3 DNA sequence: TGTGCCAGCAGCTTCCGGGAAACCTACGAGCAGTACTTC.

The genes are TRBV7-9 and TRBJ2-3; TRBD1 matches 9 bases. Trimming cost V 1 base and J 4 bases; bases outside gene matches: 3. Germline CDR1 SEHNR, CDR2 FQNEAQ (reference sequence). The CDR3 totals 15 residues. CDR3 coding DNA: TGTGCCAGCAGCTTAGTCAGGACAGGGGCAGATACGCAGTATTTT. Translation: CASSLVRTGADTQYF.

The J gene is TRBJ1-6, the V gene TRBV7-9, with 9 nucleotides matching TRBD1. The CDR3 consists of 17 residues. J gave up 4 bases and V 8 bases, and 12 bases lay outside the gene matches. Germline V gene data show CDR1 as SEHNR and CDR2 as FQNEAQ (reference sequence). The CDR3 DNA is TGTGCCAGCGCATTCCGACAGGGGGGTAATTATAATTCACCCCTCCACTTT. Translation: CASAFRQGGNYNSPLHF.

Notes on this clone: The germline gene is not matched at one end of the junction; a read error may be the cause. This chain uses TRBV7-7 with TRBJ1-5; D gene uncertain. This CDR3 comprises 13 residues. CDR1 is SSHAT and CDR2 is FNYEAQ in the germline V gene (reference sequence). CDR3 nucleotide sequence: TGTGCTAGCAGCTTAACGGAGGTAGGGCCCCAGCATTTT. Protein sequence: CASSLTEVGPQHF.

V and J are TRBV29-1 and TRBJ2-7; 7 bases are a match to TRBD2. The J segment lost 3 bases and the V segment lost 4 bases, leaving 6 bases of the junction unmatched. The CDR3 is 13 amino acids. Germline V gene lookup returns CDR1 SQVTM and CDR2 ANQGSEA. The CDR3 sequence is CSVGSPGGYEQYF. CDR3 nucleotide sequence: TGCAGCGTTGGGTCACCGGGAGGCTACGAGCAGTACTTC.

The V call is TRBV6-1, the J call TRBJ1-5; D possibly corresponds to TRBD1 (5 bases). The V gene lost 7 bases and the J gene lost 3 bases, with 7 bases spanning the gap. The CDR3 is 12 amino acids. Germline V gives CDR1 MNHNS, CDR2 SASEGT. CDR3: CASKGSNQPQHF. CDR3 nucleotides: TGTGCCAGCAAGGGGTCCAATCAGCCCCAGCATTTT.

V and J are TRBV11-2 and TRBJ2-3; tentative D call: TRBD1 (5 bases). V was trimmed by 1 base and J by 2 bases, leaving 10 bases between them. The CDR3 totals 15 residues. Germline loops: CDR1 SGHAT, CDR2 FQNNGV. CDR3 DNA: TGTGCCAGCAGCTTAGTTACAGGTATCACAGATACGCAGTATTTT. Amino acid sequence: CASSLVTGITDTQYF.

The V call is TRBV28, the J call TRBJ2-3, with 7 positions matching TRBD1. This CDR3 spans 15 amino acids. Germline CDR1 reads MDHEN; CDR2 reads SYDVKM. J gave up 1 base and V 5 bases, and 6 bases lay outside the gene matches. The CDR3 reads CASSPPGTGTDTQYF. As DNA, the CDR3 is TGTGCCAGCAGTCCGCCCGGGACAGGCACAGATACGCAGTATTTT.

The chain couples TRBV27 to TRBJ2-2; 10 bases align to TRBD2. Trimming cost V 0 bases and J 7 bases; bases outside gene matches: 8. The CDR3 contains 17 residues. Germline CDR1 and CDR2: MNHEY and SMNVEV (reference sequence). The CDR3 spells CASSLSPAGGPGGELFF. CDR3 coding DNA: TGTGCCAGCAGTTTATCCCCAGCGGGAGGGCCGGGCGGGGAGCTGTTTTTT.

The J gene is TRBJ2-5, the V gene TRBV9; TRBD1 matches 7 bases. Germline V lookup: CDR1 SGDLS, CDR2 YYNGEE. The CDR3 runs to 13 residues. J lost 7 bases, V lost 3 bases, and 6 bases had no gene match. CDR3 in amino acids: CASSGGPGGTQYF. CDR3 bases: TGTGCCAGCAGCGGGGGGCCAGGGGGGACCCAGTACTTC.

This clone came up once. The chain couples TRBV4-2 to TRBJ2-7, with a possible D match to TRBD2 (6 bases). This CDR3 region has 16 residues. The germline gives CDR1 LGHNA, CDR2 YNFKEQ. V was cut by 0 bases and J by 1 base, with 13 bases left in between. The CDR3 reads CASSQDARDGSYEQYF. In nucleotides, the CDR3 is TGTGCCAGCAGCCAAGATGCGCGGGATGGGTCCTACGAGCAGTACTTC.

The chain has TRBV7-9 and TRBJ2-6, with 7 bases aligning to TRBD1. V was clipped by 5 bases and J by 2 bases; unmatched bases: 9. CDR1 and CDR2 from the germline V gene are SEHNR and FQNEAQ (reference sequence). The CDR3 extends over 17 amino acids. CDR3 in amino acids: CASSPRQGRTGANVLTF. The DNA for the CDR3 is TGTGCCAGCAGCCCCCGACAGGGCAGGACTGGGGCCAACGTCCTGACTTTC.

This sequence joins TRBV9 and TRBJ2-3; 16 bases are a match to TRBD2. V gave up 7 bases and J gave up 8 bases; unmatched junction bases: 13. The CDR3 totals 17 residues. Germline CDR1 is SGDLS and CDR2 is YYNGEE. CDR3 DNA: TGTGCCAGCGGACCGGGACTAGCGGGAGGGCCGGAGCTTACGCAGTATTTT. Its protein product is CASGPGLAGGPELTQYF. Together with reference TRBV9 and TRBJ2-3, the CDR3 gives the full variable domain: DSGVTQTPKHLITATGQRVTLRCSPRSGDLSVYWYQQSLDQGLQFLIQYYNGEERAKGNILERFSAQQFPDLHSELNLSSLELGDSALYFCASGPGLAGGPELTQYFGPGTRLTVL.